The rows below give T cell receptor beta chains drawn from one sample of a study of vaccination effects on CD4 cells after COVID-19. Assay used: immunoSEQ multiplex PCR; TCRdb lists only in-frame clones, some missing. The sample has 55,000 to 90,000 clones; 65% to 75% are singletons. For these TCRs, the target antigens are not known. This material consisted of CD4+ T cells from PBMCs cultured with HIV peptides, taken before COVID-19 vaccination. These receptors all come from a human donor who had a prior SARS-CoV-2 infection. CDR3s include the opening cysteine and the closing phenylalanine or tryptophan. A D gene is named only where the DNA matches it firmly. Not every row has a clone size; where given, it reads once, few, many or a size class.

clone_size	d_call	j_call	v_call	cdr3_nt	cdr3_aa
.	TRBD2	TRBJ2-1	TRBV28	TGTGCCAGCAGTAGCCTAGCGGGAAAAGGTTTTGGCGATGAGCAGTTCTTC	CASSSLAGKGFGDEQFF
.	TRBD2	TRBJ2-2	TRBV18	TGTGCCAGCTCACGTCAGACTAGCGGAAACACCGGGGAGCTGTTTTTT	CASSRQTSGNTGELFF
few	TRBD1	TRBJ1-6	TRBV6-6	TGTGCCAGCAGTTACTACGGACAGGCGTTATCACCCCTCCACTTT	CASSYYGQALSPLHF
.	.	TRBJ2-1	TRBV5-1	TGCGCCAGCAGCTTAAGGGGGGATCACAATGAGCAGTTCTTC	CASSLRGDHNEQFF
few	.	TRBJ2-3	TRBV2	TGTGCCAGCCGGTTCCGAAACACAGATACGCAGTATTTT	CASRFRNTDTQYF
few	TRBD1	TRBJ2-2	TRBV3-1/TRBV3-2	TGTGCCTCTAACAGAGGGGGACAGGGGACCGGGGAGCTGTTTTTT	CASNRGGQGTGELFF
.	.	TRBJ1-2	TRBV19	TGTGCCAGTAGTAAGGGTGGCCGATACTATGGCTACACCTTC	CASSKGGRYYGYTF
.	TRBD1	TRBJ1-1	TRBV6-5	TGTGCCAGCAGGGACAGGGCCTCTAACACTGAAGCTTTCTTT	CASRDRASNTEAFF
.	.	TRBJ2-5	TRBV5-8	TGTGCCAGCAGCCTGGGGGTGGGACCGACTTACCAAGAGACCCAGTACTTC	CASSLGVGPTYQETQYF
.	TRBD1	TRBJ1-5	TRBV6-2/TRBV6-3	TGTGCCAGCAGTTACTCCACAGGGGCCCAGCCCCAGCATTTT	CASSYSTGAQPQHF
.	.	TRBJ2-2	TRBV7-3	TGTGCCAGCAGCTTAGGTATAGCCTTGAACACCGGGGAGCTGTTTTTT	CASSLGIALNTGELFF
.	.	TRBJ2-7	TRBV2	TGTGCCAGCAGTGAAACACAAACCTACGAGCAGTACTTC	CASSETQTYEQYF
.	.	TRBJ1-2	TRBV6-2/TRBV6-3	TGTGCCAGCAGTTACGGGGCCAGACCCTACTCTAACTATGGCTACACCTTC	CASSYGARPYSNYGYTF
.	TRBD1	TRBJ2-3	TRBV5-1	TGCGCCAGCAGCATTGGACAGGGTAGAGATACGCAGTATTTT	CASSIGQGRDTQYF
.	TRBD1	TRBJ2-3	TRBV18	TGTGCCAGCTCACCCAACGACAGGGGCCATAGCACAGATACGCAGTATTTT	CASSPNDRGHSTDTQYF
.	.	TRBJ2-5	TRBV30	TGTGCCTGGAGTATGTGGAGCTTGGAGACCCAGTACTTC	CAWSMWSLETQYF
.	.	TRBJ1-6	TRBV5-1	TGCGCCAGCAGCTTGAGCGGCGGGGATTCACCCCTCCACTTT	CASSLSGGDSPLHF
.	.	TRBJ1-1	TRBV10-3	TGTGCCATCAGGGAAACAGGGTCGAACACTGAAGCTTTCTTT	CAIRETGSNTEAFF
.	.	TRBJ2-7	TRBV7-3	TGTGCCAGCAGCCAAGGGAGGTGGGCAGAAGAGTACTACGAGCAGTACTTC	CASSQGRWAEEYYEQYF
.	.	TRBJ2-5	TRBV12-3/TRBV12-4	TGTGCCAGCAGTTCCGGGACGCCTGAGACCCAGTACTTC	CASSSGTPETQYF
few	.	TRBJ2-3	TRBV6-1	TGTGCCAGCAGTGAAGGGCCCCAGACAGATACGCAGTATTTT	CASSEGPQTDTQYF
few	.	TRBJ2-7	TRBV4-1	TGCGCCAGCAGCCAAGATTGGGAGGGGGCGCGCACCTACTACGAGCAGTACTTC	CASSQDWEGARTYYEQYF
few	.	TRBJ1-2	TRBV10-3	TGTGCCATCAGCGATGGGCACTTC	CAISDGHF
.	TRBD2	TRBJ2-1	TRBV15	TGTGCCACCAGCAAGTCAGCGGGAGTGTACAATGAGCAGTTCTTC	CATSKSAGVYNEQFF
.	.	TRBJ1-2	TRBV2	TGTGCCAGCAGTGCGCAGCGATCGCAAATTAATGGCTACACCTTC	CASSAQRSQINGYTF
.	TRBD1	TRBJ1-2	TRBV9	TGTGCCAGCAGCGTGCAATCCCGGACAGGGGGGGGTGGCTACACCTTC	CASSVQSRTGGGGYTF
.	.	TRBJ2-7	TRBV5-1	TGCGCCAGCAGCTTGGCGGGAGTTTTGGGCGAGCAGTACTTC	CASSLAGVLGEQYF
.	.	TRBJ2-7	TRBV19	TGTGCCAGTAGTATTGGGGAGGGGGCCGTCGAGCAGTACTTC	CASSIGEGAVEQYF
.	TRBD2	TRBJ2-5	TRBV5-4	TGTGCCAGCAGCCCCACCTTAGCGGGGCAAGAGACCCAGTACTTC	CASSPTLAGQETQYF
.	.	TRBJ1-2	TRBV19	TGTGCCAGTAGTATGCGACAGGTCTATGGCTACACCTTC	CASSMRQVYGYTF
.	.	TRBJ2-5	TRBV10-2	TGCGCCATCCTGGCCGGGGAACAGACCCAGTACTTC	CAILAGEQTQYF
.	TRBD1	TRBJ1-2	TRBV30	TGTGCCTGGAAGGGAGCGGACAGGTCCTATGGCTACACCTTC	CAWKGADRSYGYTF
few	TRBD2	TRBJ2-2	TRBV11-2	TGTGCCAGCAGCTTAAGGGAGGGAGACACCGGGGAGCTGTTTTTT	CASSLREGDTGELFF
.	TRBD1	TRBJ2-7	TRBV2	TGTGCCAGCAGTGGGACAGGACACTACGAGCAGTACTTC	CASSGTGHYEQYF
.	TRBD1	TRBJ1-5	TRBV5-1	TGCGCCAGCAGCTTGGGTGGACAGGGCAATCAGCCCCAGCATTTT	CASSLGGQGNQPQHF
once	TRBD2	TRBJ2-3	TRBV18	TGTGCCAGCTCCCAAAGGACTAGCGGGGGGGCTAACCCGCAGTATTTT	CASSQRTSGGANPQYF
.	.	TRBJ1-3	TRBV9	TGTGCCAGCAGCGTAGATGTCTTCTCTGGAAACACCATATATTTT	CASSVDVFSGNTIYF
.	.	TRBJ2-1	TRBV21-1	TGTGCCAGCAGCCCGAGGGGTCGAGGGACCCCACCTTACAATGAGCAGTTCTTC	CASSPRGRGTPPYNEQFF
.	.	TRBJ2-2	TRBV2	TGTGCCATAGGGGCCGGGGGGCAGTTTACCGGGGAGCTGTTTTTT	CAIGAGGQFTGELFF
.	.	TRBJ1-2	TRBV5-1	TGCGCCAGCAGGCAGACCTGGGGTGGGCACTATGGCTACACCTTC	CASRQTWGGHYGYTF
.	TRBD1	TRBJ2-7	TRBV2	TGTGCCAGGAGAGACCCGGACAGGTACGAGCAGTACTTC	CARRDPDRYEQYF
.	.	TRBJ2-2	TRBV15	TGTGCCACCCGTCAGATGGGGGGTTCCGGGGAGCTGTTTTTT	CATRQMGGSGELFF
.	.	TRBJ2-2	TRBV9	TGTGCCAGCAGCCCTAATTTAGACGCCGGGGAGCTGTTTTTT	CASSPNLDAGELFF
.	TRBD1	TRBJ1-2	TRBV30	TGTGCCTGGAGTTCAGACAGGGAAGACTACACCTTC	CAWSSDREDYTF
.	.	TRBJ1-5	TRBV7-9	TGTGCCAGCAGCTTCAACAGTCCTAATCAGCCCCAGCATTTT	CASSFNSPNQPQHF
.	.	TRBJ2-3	TRBV7-9	TGTGCCAGCAGCTTAGGGGACGAGGGAACGCATTTT	CASSLGDEGTHF
.	.	TRBJ1-3	TRBV4-3	TGCGCCAGCAGCCAAGGACTTCACTCTGGAAACACCATATATTTT	CASSQGLHSGNTIYF
.	.	TRBJ2-6	TRBV28	TGTGCCAGCAGTCCGGACGGTGATCTAAGGGTAGGGGCCAACGTCCTGACTTTC	CASSPDGDLRVGANVLTF
.	TRBD2	TRBJ2-7	TRBV4-1	TGCGCCAGCAGCCATGACAGGACTAGCAGAATCTACGAGCAGTACTTC	CASSHDRTSRIYEQYF
few	TRBD2	TRBJ2-6	TRBV19	TGTGCCAGTATCGGGAGGGGGGAGACCAACGTCCTGACTTTC	CASIGRGETNVLTF
.	TRBD2	TRBJ2-1	TRBV5-1	TGCGCCAGCAGCTCCCCGGGACTAGCGGACAATGAGCAGTTCTTC	CASSSPGLADNEQFF